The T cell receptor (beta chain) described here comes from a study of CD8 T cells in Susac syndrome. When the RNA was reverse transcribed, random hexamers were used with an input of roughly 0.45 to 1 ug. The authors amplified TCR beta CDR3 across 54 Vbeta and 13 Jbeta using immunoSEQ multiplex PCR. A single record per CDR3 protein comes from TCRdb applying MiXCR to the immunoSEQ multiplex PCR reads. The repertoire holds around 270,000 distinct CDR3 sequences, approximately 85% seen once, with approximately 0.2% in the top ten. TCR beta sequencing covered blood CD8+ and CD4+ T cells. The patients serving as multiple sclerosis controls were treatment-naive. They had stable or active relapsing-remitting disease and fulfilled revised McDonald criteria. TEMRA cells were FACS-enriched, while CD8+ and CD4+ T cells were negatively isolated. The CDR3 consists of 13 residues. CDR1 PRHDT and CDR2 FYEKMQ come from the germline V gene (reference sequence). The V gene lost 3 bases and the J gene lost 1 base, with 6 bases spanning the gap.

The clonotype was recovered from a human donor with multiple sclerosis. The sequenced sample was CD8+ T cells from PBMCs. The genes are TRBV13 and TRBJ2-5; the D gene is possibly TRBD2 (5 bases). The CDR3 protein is CASSLRVQETQYF. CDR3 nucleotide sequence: TGTGCCAGCAGCTTGAGGGTCCAAGAGACCCAGTACTTC. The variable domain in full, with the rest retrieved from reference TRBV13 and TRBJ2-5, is AAGVIQSPRHLIKEKRETATLKCYPIPRHDTVYWYQQGPGQDPQFLISFYEKMQSDKGSIPDRFSAQQFSDYHSELNMSSLELGDSALYFCASSLRVQETQYFGPGTRLLVL.